The clone carrying this TCR beta chain turned up a few times. This entry belongs to a study of T cells after yellow fever vaccination. TCRdb fed the 5' RACE reads into MiXCR, producing one record per CDR3 protein. Of about 260,000 distinct CDR3 sequences listed, roughly 5.6% are singletons. The CDR3 contains 16 residues. The V and J ends lost 3 bases and 0 bases respectively, with 12 bases between them. Germline CDR1 is LGHNA and CDR2 is YSLEER. The sequence was collected from a man aged 18 to 35 who received the YFV17D yellow fever vaccine. This chain connects TRBV4-3 to TRBJ2-1, with no clear D. Here the sequenced sample was CD4+ T cells sorted from PBMCs, taken on the day of the yellow fever booster vaccination. CDR3 DNA sequence: TGCGCCAGCAGCCAGGATTTAGCTAGCTCCTACAATGAGCAGTTCTTC. Its translation is CASSQDLASSYNEQFF.